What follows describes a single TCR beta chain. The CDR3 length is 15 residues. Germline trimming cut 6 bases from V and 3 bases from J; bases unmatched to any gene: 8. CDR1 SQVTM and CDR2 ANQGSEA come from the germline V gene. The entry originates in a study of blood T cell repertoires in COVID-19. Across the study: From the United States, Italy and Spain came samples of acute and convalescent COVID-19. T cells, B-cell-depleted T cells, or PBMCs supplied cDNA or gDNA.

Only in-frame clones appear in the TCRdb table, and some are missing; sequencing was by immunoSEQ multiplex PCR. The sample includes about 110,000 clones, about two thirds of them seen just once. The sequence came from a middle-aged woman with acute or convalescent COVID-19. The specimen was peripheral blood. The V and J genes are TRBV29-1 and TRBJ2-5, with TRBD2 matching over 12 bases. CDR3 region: CSVRRTSGVEETQYF. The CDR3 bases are TGCAGCGTGAGAAGGACTAGCGGGGTTGAAGAGACCCAGTACTTC.